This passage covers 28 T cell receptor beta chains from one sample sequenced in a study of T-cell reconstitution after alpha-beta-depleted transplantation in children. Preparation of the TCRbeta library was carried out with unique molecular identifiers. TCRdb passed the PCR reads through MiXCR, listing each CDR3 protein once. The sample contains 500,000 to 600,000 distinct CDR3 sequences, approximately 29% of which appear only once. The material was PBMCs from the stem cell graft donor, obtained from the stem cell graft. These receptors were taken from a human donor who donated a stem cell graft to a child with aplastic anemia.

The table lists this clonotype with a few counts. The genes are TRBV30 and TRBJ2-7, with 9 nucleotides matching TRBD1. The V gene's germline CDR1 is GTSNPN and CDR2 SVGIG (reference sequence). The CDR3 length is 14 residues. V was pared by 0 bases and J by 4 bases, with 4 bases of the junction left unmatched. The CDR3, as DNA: TGTGCCTGGAGTGTACAGGGGGCAGCATACGAGCAGTACGTC. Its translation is CAWSVQGAAYEQYV.

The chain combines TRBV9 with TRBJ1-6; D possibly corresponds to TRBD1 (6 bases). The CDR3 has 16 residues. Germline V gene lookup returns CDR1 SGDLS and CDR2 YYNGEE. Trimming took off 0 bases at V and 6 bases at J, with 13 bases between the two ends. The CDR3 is CASSVGGEGGNSPLHF. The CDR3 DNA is TGTGCCAGCAGCGTAGGAGGGGAAGGGGGTAATTCACCCCTCCACTTT.

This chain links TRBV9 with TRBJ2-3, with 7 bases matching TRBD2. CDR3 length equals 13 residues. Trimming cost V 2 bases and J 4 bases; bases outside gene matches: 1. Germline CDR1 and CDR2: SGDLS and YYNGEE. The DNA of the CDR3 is TGTGCCAGCAGCGTTGCGGGAGCAGATACGCAGTATTTT. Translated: CASSVAGADTQYF.

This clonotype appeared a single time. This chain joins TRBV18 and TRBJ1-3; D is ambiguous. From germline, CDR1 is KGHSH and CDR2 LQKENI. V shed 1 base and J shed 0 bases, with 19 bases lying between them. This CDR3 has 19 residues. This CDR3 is CASSPQKSLKPSSGNTIYF. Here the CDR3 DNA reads TGTGCCAGCTCACCACAGAAGTCTTTGAAACCGAGCTCTGGAAACACCATATATTTT.

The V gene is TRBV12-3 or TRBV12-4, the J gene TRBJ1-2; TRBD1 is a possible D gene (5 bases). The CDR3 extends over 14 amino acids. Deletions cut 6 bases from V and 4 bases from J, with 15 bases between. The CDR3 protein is CASSAGSRSYGYTF. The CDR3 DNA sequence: TGTGCCAGCAGCGCAGGGAGTAGGAGCTATGGCTACACCTTC.

DNA for the CDR3: TGTGCCACCGGCCACACGGGGAAAGAGGACCAGTACTTC. Its protein is CATGHTGKEDQYF. V is TRBV24-1 and J is TRBJ2-5; D is possibly TRBD2 (5 bases). Trimming took off 9 bases at V and 10 bases at J, with 20 bases between the two ends. The germline V gene has CDR1 KGHDR and CDR2 SFDVKD. This CDR3 contains 13 residues.

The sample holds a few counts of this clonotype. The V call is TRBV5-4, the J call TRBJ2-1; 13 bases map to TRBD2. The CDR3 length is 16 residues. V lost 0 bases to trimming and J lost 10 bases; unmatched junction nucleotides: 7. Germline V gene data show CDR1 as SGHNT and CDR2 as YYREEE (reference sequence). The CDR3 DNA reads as TGTGCCAGCAGCTTGGAAGGGCTACTAGCGGGAGGGGAGCAGTTCTTC. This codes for CASSLEGLLAGGEQFF.

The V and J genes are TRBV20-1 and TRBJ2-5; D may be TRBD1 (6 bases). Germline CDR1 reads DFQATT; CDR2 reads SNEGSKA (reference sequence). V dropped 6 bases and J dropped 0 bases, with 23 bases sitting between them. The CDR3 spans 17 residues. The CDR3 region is CSARVLRGLQNQETQYF. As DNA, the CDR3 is TGCAGTGCACGCGTTTTAAGGGGGTTGCAAAACCAAGAGACCCAGTACTTC.

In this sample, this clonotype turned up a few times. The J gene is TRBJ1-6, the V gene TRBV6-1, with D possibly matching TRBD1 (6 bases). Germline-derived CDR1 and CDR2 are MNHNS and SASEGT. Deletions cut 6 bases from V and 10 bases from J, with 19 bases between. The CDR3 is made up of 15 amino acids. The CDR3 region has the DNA TGTGCCAGCAGCGACGGCGCAGGGGTTCGCTCACCCCTCCACTTT. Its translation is CASSDGAGVRSPLHF.

In DNA, the CDR3 is TGCGCCAGCAGCCAAGATATTACCGCTCACACCGGGGAGCTGTTTTTT. It is translated as CASSQDITAHTGELFF. V is TRBV4-3 and J is TRBJ2-2, with D unclear. Looked up from germline, CDR1 is LGHNA and CDR2 is YSLEER. V lost 0 bases and J lost 3, with 11 bases in between. The CDR3 runs 16 residues.

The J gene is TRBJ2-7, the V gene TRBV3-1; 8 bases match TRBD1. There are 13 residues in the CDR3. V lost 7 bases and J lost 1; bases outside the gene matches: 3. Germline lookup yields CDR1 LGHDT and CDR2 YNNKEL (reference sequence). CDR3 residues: CASTYRGSYEQYF. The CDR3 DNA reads TGTGCCAGCACCTACAGGGGGTCCTACGAGCAGTACTTC.

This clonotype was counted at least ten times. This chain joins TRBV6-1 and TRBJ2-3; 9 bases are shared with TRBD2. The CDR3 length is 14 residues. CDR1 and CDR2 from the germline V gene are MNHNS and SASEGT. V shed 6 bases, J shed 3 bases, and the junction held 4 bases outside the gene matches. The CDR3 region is CASSPSGKTDTQYF. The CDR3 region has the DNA TGTGCCAGCAGCCCTAGCGGGAAAACAGATACGCAGTATTTT.

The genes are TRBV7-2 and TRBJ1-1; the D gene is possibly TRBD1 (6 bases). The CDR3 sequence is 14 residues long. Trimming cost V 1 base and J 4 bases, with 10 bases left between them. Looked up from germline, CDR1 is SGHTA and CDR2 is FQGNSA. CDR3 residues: CASSLGYRVTEAFF. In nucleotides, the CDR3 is TGTGCCAGCAGCTTAGGGTACAGGGTCACTGAAGCTTTCTTT.

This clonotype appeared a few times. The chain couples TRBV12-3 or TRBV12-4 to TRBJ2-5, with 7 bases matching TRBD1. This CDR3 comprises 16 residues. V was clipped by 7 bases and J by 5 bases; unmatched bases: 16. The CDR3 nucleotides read TGTGCCAGCATTCCAGTAGGGGGCCTGGGGTTTGAGACCCAGTACTTC. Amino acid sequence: CASIPVGGLGFETQYF.

The CDR3 here is CASSLGGLAGTDTQYF. The CDR3 DNA follows: TGTGCCAGCAGCTTGGGAGGACTAGCGGGAACAGATACGCAGTATTTT. This chain joins TRBV5-6 and TRBJ2-3, with 12 bases lining up with TRBD2. The CDR3 totals 16 residues. After removal of 0 bases from V and 3 bases from J, the junction contained 2 bases not matched to a gene. CDR1 SGHDT and CDR2 YYEEEE come from the germline V gene.

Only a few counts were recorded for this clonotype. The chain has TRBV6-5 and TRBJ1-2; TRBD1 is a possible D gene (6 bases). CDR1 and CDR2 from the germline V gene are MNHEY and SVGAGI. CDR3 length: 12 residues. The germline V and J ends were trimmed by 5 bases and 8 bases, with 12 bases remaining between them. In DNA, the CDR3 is TGTGCCAGCAGTAGGGACATCGAAGGCTACACCTTC. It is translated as CASSRDIEGYTF.

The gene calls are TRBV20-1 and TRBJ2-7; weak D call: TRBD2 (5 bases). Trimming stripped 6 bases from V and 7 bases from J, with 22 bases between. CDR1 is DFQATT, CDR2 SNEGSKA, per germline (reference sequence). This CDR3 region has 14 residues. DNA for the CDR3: TGCAGTGCCTTAGCAAGGTGGGCCACGGGGGAGCAGTACGTC. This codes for CSALARWATGEQYV.

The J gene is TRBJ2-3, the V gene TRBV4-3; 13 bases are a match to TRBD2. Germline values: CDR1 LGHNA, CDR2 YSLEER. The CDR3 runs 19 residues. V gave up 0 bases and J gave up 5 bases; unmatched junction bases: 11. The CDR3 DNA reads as TGCGCCAGCAGCCAAGATCTAACTAGCGGGAGGGCCTCTATAGATACGCAGTATTTT. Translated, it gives CASSQDLTSGRASIDTQYF.

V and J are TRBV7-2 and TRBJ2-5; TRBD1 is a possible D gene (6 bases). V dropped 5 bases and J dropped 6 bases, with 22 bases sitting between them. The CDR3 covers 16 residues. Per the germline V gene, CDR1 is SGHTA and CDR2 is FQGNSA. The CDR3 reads CASSLSNLGALKTQYF. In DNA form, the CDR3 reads TGTGCCAGCAGCCTCTCCAATTTGGGGGCCTTAAAGACCCAGTACTTC.

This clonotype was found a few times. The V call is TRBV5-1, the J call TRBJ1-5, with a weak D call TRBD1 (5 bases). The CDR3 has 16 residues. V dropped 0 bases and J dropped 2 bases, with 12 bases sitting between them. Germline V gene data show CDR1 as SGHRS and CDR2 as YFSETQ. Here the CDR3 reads CASSLGTGAGNQPQHF. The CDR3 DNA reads TGCGCCAGCAGCTTGGGCACAGGCGCAGGCAATCAGCCCCAGCATTTT.

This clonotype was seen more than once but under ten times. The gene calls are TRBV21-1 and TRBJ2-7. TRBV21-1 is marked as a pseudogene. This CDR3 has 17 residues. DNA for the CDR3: TGTGCCAGCAGCAAAGAATCGCGGAGATTTAGCTCCTACGAGCAGTACGTC. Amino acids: CASSKESRRFSSYEQYV.

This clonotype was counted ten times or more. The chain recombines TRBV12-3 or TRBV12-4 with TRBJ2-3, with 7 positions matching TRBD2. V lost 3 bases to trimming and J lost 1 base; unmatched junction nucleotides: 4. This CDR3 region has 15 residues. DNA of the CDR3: TGTGCCAGCAGTTTTGCGGGAGTCCGCACAGATACGCAGTATTTT. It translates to CASSFAGVRTDTQYF.

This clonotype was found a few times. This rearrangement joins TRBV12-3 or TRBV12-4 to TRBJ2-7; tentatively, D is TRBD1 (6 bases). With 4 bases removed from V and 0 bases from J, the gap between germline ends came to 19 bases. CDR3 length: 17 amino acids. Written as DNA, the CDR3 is TGTGCCAGCAGTTCCCTTGGCAGGGGTGTAAACTCCTACGAGCAGTACTTC. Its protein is CASSSLGRGVNSYEQYF.

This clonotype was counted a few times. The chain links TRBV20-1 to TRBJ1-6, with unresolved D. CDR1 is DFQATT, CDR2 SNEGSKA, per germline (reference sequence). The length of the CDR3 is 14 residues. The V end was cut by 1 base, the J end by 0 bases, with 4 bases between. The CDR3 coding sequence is TGCAGTGCTAGAGTGTCCTCCTATAATTCACCCCTCCACTTT. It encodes CSARVSSYNSPLHF.

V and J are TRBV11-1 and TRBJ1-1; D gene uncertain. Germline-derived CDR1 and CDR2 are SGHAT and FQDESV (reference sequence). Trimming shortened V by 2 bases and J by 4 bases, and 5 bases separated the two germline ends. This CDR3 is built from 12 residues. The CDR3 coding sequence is TGTGCCAGCAGCTTAATGCGCACTGAAGCTTTCTTT. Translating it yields CASSLMRTEAFF.

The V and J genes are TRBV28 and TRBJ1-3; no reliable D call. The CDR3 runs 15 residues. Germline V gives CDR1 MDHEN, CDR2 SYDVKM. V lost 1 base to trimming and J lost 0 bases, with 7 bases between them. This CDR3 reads CASSLLATSGNTIYF. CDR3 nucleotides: TGTGCCAGCAGTTTATTGGCGACCTCTGGAAACACCATATATTTT.

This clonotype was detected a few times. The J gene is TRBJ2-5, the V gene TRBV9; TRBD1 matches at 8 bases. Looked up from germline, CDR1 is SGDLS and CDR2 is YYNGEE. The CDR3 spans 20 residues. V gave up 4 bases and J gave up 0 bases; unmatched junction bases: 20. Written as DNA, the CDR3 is TGTGCCAGCAGCCCTTTTTACAGGGGGATTCTCGGGACAAACCAAGAGACCCAGTACTTC. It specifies CASSPFYRGILGTNQETQYF.

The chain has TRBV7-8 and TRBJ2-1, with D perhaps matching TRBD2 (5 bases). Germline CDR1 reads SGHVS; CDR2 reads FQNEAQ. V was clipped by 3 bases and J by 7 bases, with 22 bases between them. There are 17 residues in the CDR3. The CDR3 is CASSFPQDGIRRNEQFF. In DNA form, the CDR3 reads TGTGCCAGCAGCTTCCCCCAGGACGGGATTAGGAGGAATGAGCAGTTCTTC.